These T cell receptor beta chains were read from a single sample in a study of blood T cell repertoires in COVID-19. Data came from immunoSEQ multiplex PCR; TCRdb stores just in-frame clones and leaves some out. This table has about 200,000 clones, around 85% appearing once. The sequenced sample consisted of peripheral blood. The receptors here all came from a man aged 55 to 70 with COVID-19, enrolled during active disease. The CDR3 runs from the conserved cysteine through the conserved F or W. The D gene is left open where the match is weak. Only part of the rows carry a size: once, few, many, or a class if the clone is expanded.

CDR3aa: CAISGRGDYGYTF
CDR3nt: TGTGCCATCAGTGGACGAGGTGACTATGGCTACACCTTC
d_gene: -
j_gene: TRBJ1-2
abundance: -
v_gene: TRBV10-3

CDR3aa: CASSEPGTTYGYTF
CDR3nt: TGCGCCAGCAGTGAGCCCGGGACAACCTATGGCTACACCTTC
d_gene: -
j_gene: TRBJ1-2
abundance: -
v_gene: TRBV10-2

CDR3aa: CATSRDQGHYNEQFF
CDR3nt: TGTGCCACCAGCAGAGATCAGGGACACTACAATGAGCAGTTCTTC
d_gene: -
j_gene: TRBJ2-1
abundance: -
v_gene: TRBV15

CDR3aa: CASTQISTSGKAEQFF
CDR3nt: TGTGCCAGCACCCAGATCTCGACTAGCGGGAAAGCTGAGCAGTTCTTC
d_gene: TRBD2
j_gene: TRBJ2-1
abundance: -
v_gene: TRBV28

CDR3aa: CASSPRTGGDNSPLHF
CDR3nt: TGTGCCAGCAGCCCCCGGACCGGGGGAGATAATTCACCCCTCCACTTT
d_gene: -
j_gene: TRBJ1-6
abundance: -
v_gene: TRBV9

CDR3aa: CVSSPDTTNEKLFF
CDR3nt: TGTGTCAGCAGCCCAGACACCACTAATGAAAAACTGTTTTTT
d_gene: -
j_gene: TRBJ1-4
abundance: -
v_gene: TRBV7-9

CDR3aa: CASKFRVNTEAFF
CDR3nt: TGTGCCAGCAAGTTCAGGGTGAACACTGAAGCTTTCTTT
d_gene: -
j_gene: TRBJ1-1
abundance: few
v_gene: TRBV27

CDR3aa: CASSWTDNQPQHF
CDR3nt: TGTGCCAGCTCCTGGACTGACAATCAGCCCCAGCATTTT
d_gene: -
j_gene: TRBJ1-5
abundance: -
v_gene: TRBV2

CDR3aa: CASSAQGSSTDTQYF
CDR3nt: TGTGCCAGTAGTGCTCAGGGATCTAGCACAGATACGCAGTATTTT
d_gene: -
j_gene: TRBJ2-3
abundance: few
v_gene: TRBV19

CDR3aa: CASSDGQGNTEAFF
CDR3nt: TGTGCCAGCAGTGACGGACAGGGGAACACTGAAGCTTTCTTT
d_gene: TRBD1
j_gene: TRBJ1-1
abundance: -
v_gene: TRBV2

CDR3aa: CASRDRGYTEAFF
CDR3nt: TGTGCCAGCCGGGACAGGGGCTACACTGAAGCTTTCTTT
d_gene: TRBD1
j_gene: TRBJ1-1
abundance: -
v_gene: TRBV6-5

CDR3aa: CASNTQMSGAYNEQFF
CDR3nt: TGCGCCAGCAACACCCAGATGAGCGGGGCCTACAATGAGCAGTTCTTC
d_gene: TRBD2
j_gene: TRBJ2-1
abundance: -
v_gene: TRBV4-1

CDR3aa: CASSLGLAADTQYF
CDR3nt: TGCGCCAGCAGCTTGGGACTAGCCGCAGATACGCAGTATTTT
d_gene: TRBD2
j_gene: TRBJ2-3
abundance: -
v_gene: TRBV5-1

CDR3aa: CASSQAEGQTYEQYF
CDR3nt: TGTGCCAGCAGCCAAGCGGAAGGACAGACCTACGAGCAGTACTTC
d_gene: -
j_gene: TRBJ2-7
abundance: -
v_gene: TRBV4-2

CDR3aa: CASSRQGDYGYTF
CDR3nt: TGTGCCAGCAGCCGACAGGGGGACTATGGCTACACCTTC
d_gene: TRBD1
j_gene: TRBJ1-2
abundance: -
v_gene: TRBV6-6

CDR3aa: CASSLSSLSSYNSPLHF
CDR3nt: TGTGCCAGCAGTTTAAGTTCCCTGAGCTCCTATAATTCACCCCTCCACTTT
d_gene: -
j_gene: TRBJ1-6
abundance: -
v_gene: TRBV27

CDR3aa: CASSQDLLAGSEQYF
CDR3nt: TGTGCCAGCAGCCAAGATCTACTAGCGGGAAGCGAGCAGTACTTC
d_gene: TRBD2
j_gene: TRBJ2-7
abundance: -
v_gene: TRBV4-2

CDR3aa: CASSLQGEGSPLHF
CDR3nt: TGTGCCAGCAGCCTACAGGGTGAGGGTTCACCCCTCCACTTT
d_gene: -
j_gene: TRBJ1-6
abundance: once
v_gene: TRBV3-1/TRBV3-2

CDR3aa: CASSQETGVGSPLHF
CDR3nt: TGCGCCAGCAGCCAAGAGACAGGGGTTGGTTCACCCCTCCACTTT
d_gene: TRBD1
j_gene: TRBJ1-6
abundance: -
v_gene: TRBV4-1

CDR3aa: CASRPGQGAYTEAFF
CDR3nt: TGTGCCAGCAGACCGGGACAGGGGGCATACACTGAAGCTTTCTTT
d_gene: TRBD1
j_gene: TRBJ1-1
abundance: -
v_gene: TRBV27

CDR3aa: CASSHFDRDQETQYF
CDR3nt: TGCGCCAGCAGCCATTTCGACAGGGACCAAGAGACCCAGTACTTC
d_gene: TRBD1
j_gene: TRBJ2-5
abundance: -
v_gene: TRBV5-1

CDR3aa: CATSRDTDYGYTF
CDR3nt: TGTGCCACCAGCAGAGATACAGACTATGGCTACACCTTC
d_gene: -
j_gene: TRBJ1-2
abundance: -
v_gene: TRBV15

CDR3aa: CASSHVSVSSYNEQFF
CDR3nt: TGCGCCAGCAGCCATGTTAGCGTTAGCTCCTACAATGAGCAGTTCTTC
d_gene: -
j_gene: TRBJ2-1
abundance: -
v_gene: TRBV4-1

CDR3aa: CASSPPRGPQHF
CDR3nt: TGTGCCAGCAGCCCCCCTCGGGGACCCCAGCATTTT
d_gene: -
j_gene: TRBJ1-5
abundance: -
v_gene: TRBV7-9

CDR3aa: CASSLGGEGNQPQHF
CDR3nt: TGTGCCAGCAGTTTAGGAGGGGAGGGCAATCAGCCCCAGCATTTT
d_gene: -
j_gene: TRBJ1-5
abundance: few
v_gene: TRBV28

CDR3aa: CASSVRLNTEAFF
CDR3nt: TGCGCCAGCAGTGTCAGATTGAACACTGAAGCTTTCTTT
d_gene: -
j_gene: TRBJ1-1
abundance: -
v_gene: TRBV5-1

CDR3aa: CASSVSGRGAMNTEAFF
CDR3nt: TGTGCCAGCAGCGTATCCGGGCGTGGGGCAATGAACACTGAAGCTTTCTTT
d_gene: -
j_gene: TRBJ1-1
abundance: once
v_gene: TRBV9

CDR3aa: CASSPQGGEKLFF
CDR3nt: TGTGCCAGCAGTCCACAGGGTGGCGAAAAACTGTTTTTT
d_gene: -
j_gene: TRBJ1-4
abundance: -
v_gene: TRBV6-5

CDR3aa: CVRSRSSYEQYF
CDR3nt: TGTGTCAGAAGCCGGAGTTCTTACGAGCAGTACTTC
d_gene: -
j_gene: TRBJ2-7
abundance: -
v_gene: TRBV7-5

CDR3aa: CASSLGGGGGNQPQHF
CDR3nt: TGTGCCAGCAGCTTAGGGGGAGGGGGAGGCAATCAGCCCCAGCATTTT
d_gene: -
j_gene: TRBJ1-5
abundance: few
v_gene: TRBV7-2

CDR3aa: CAWGHGNQPQHF
CDR3nt: TGTGCCTGGGGCCATGGCAATCAGCCCCAGCATTTT
d_gene: -
j_gene: TRBJ1-5
abundance: -
v_gene: TRBV30

CDR3aa: CASSLGDTQHNEQFF
CDR3nt: TGCGCCAGCAGTCTTGGGGACACCCAACACAATGAGCAGTTCTTC
d_gene: -
j_gene: TRBJ2-1
abundance: -
v_gene: TRBV5-1

CDR3aa: CACPGQAYGEKLFF
CDR3nt: TGTGCCTGCCCAGGACAGGCCTACGGTGAAAAACTGTTTTTT
d_gene: TRBD1
j_gene: TRBJ1-4
abundance: -
v_gene: TRBV30

CDR3aa: CAIREGQGGYGYTF
CDR3nt: TGTGCCATCAGGGAGGGTCAGGGGGGCTATGGCTACACCTTC
d_gene: TRBD1
j_gene: TRBJ1-2
abundance: -
v_gene: TRBV10-3

CDR3aa: CASTPGGSMNTEAFF
CDR3nt: TGCGCCAGCACCCCGGGGGGGTCCATGAACACTGAAGCTTTCTTT
d_gene: -
j_gene: TRBJ1-1
abundance: -
v_gene: TRBV5-1

CDR3aa: CASSQDMLQGAGYTF
CDR3nt: TGCGCCAGCAGCCAAGATATGCTTCAGGGCGCTGGCTACACCTTC
d_gene: -
j_gene: TRBJ1-2
abundance: -
v_gene: TRBV4-3

CDR3aa: CASSDSSAIYF
CDR3nt: TGTGCCAGCAGCGACTCCTCGGCCATATATTTT
d_gene: -
j_gene: TRBJ1-3
abundance: few
v_gene: TRBV11-2

CDR3aa: CASSLVFAGGRTGELFF
CDR3nt: TGTGCCAGCAGCTTAGTATTTGCGGGAGGGCGCACCGGGGAGCTGTTTTTT
d_gene: TRBD2
j_gene: TRBJ2-2
abundance: -
v_gene: TRBV7-9

CDR3aa: CASAGLAGPNEQFF
CDR3nt: TGTGCCTCCGCGGGACTAGCGGGACCCAATGAGCAGTTCTTC
d_gene: TRBD2
j_gene: TRBJ2-1
abundance: -
v_gene: TRBV10-3

CDR3aa: CATEDRGNSPLHF
CDR3nt: TGTGCCACTGAAGACAGGGGCAATTCACCCCTCCACTTT
d_gene: TRBD1
j_gene: TRBJ1-6
abundance: once
v_gene: TRBV12-3/TRBV12-4

CDR3aa: CASSLLPGQGRDEQYF
CDR3nt: TGTGCCAGCAGTTTATTACCGGGACAGGGTAGGGACGAGCAGTACTTC
d_gene: TRBD1
j_gene: TRBJ2-7
abundance: -
v_gene: TRBV28

CDR3aa: CASSYSRTGPGNTIYF
CDR3nt: TGTGCCAGCAGTTACTCGAGGACAGGGCCCGGAAACACCATATATTTT
d_gene: TRBD1
j_gene: TRBJ1-3
abundance: -
v_gene: TRBV6-5

CDR3aa: CASSWALAGAGENEQFF
CDR3nt: TGTGCCAGCAGCTGGGCACTAGCGGGAGCAGGGGAAAATGAGCAGTTCTTC
d_gene: TRBD2
j_gene: TRBJ2-1
abundance: -
v_gene: TRBV5-4

CDR3aa: CASSPTGGGNSPLHF
CDR3nt: TGTGCCAGCAGCCCGACAGGCGGAGGAAATTCACCCCTCCACTTT
d_gene: -
j_gene: TRBJ1-6
abundance: -
v_gene: TRBV7-6

CDR3aa: CASSGWDRGNYGYTF
CDR3nt: TGTGCCAGCAGCGGTTGGGACCGGGGGAACTATGGCTACACCTTC
d_gene: -
j_gene: TRBJ1-2
abundance: -
v_gene: TRBV7-2

CDR3aa: CASQQGATNEKLFF
CDR3nt: TGTGCCAGCCAACAGGGCGCAACTAATGAAAAACTGTTTTTT
d_gene: -
j_gene: TRBJ1-4
abundance: -
v_gene: TRBV5-5

CDR3aa: CASSLNTGVNQPQHF
CDR3nt: TGTGCCAGCAGCTTAAATACAGGGGTCAATCAGCCCCAGCATTTT
d_gene: TRBD1
j_gene: TRBJ1-5
abundance: -
v_gene: TRBV11-2

CDR3aa: CASSPGLSGNTIYF
CDR3nt: TGTGCCAGCAGCCCGGGACTCTCTGGAAACACCATATATTTT
d_gene: -
j_gene: TRBJ1-3
abundance: -
v_gene: TRBV7-2

CDR3aa: CASSQKRASDYGYTF
CDR3nt: TGTGCCAGCAGTCAAAAGAGGGCAAGCGACTATGGCTACACCTTC
d_gene: -
j_gene: TRBJ1-2
abundance: -
v_gene: TRBV2

CDR3aa: CASSLSWGQGSGNQPQHF
CDR3nt: TGTGCCAGCAGTTTATCGTGGGGACAGGGTAGTGGCAATCAGCCCCAGCATTTT
d_gene: TRBD1
j_gene: TRBJ1-5
abundance: -
v_gene: TRBV28

CDR3aa: CASSNREMNTEAFF
CDR3nt: TGTGCCAGCAGCAACAGGGAGATGAACACTGAAGCTTTCTTT
d_gene: -
j_gene: TRBJ1-1
abundance: -
v_gene: TRBV2

CDR3aa: CASSWTGSSYNEQFF
CDR3nt: TGTGCCAGCAGTTGGACAGGAAGCTCCTACAATGAGCAGTTCTTC
d_gene: TRBD1
j_gene: TRBJ2-1
abundance: -
v_gene: TRBV6-6

CDR3aa: CASRRTTGSYNSPLHF
CDR3nt: TGTGCCAGCAGGAGGACAACAGGGTCCTATAATTCACCCCTCCACTTT
d_gene: -
j_gene: TRBJ1-6
abundance: -
v_gene: TRBV25-1

CDR3aa: CATLPDRDTGNTIYF
CDR3nt: TGTGCCACCTTACCCGACAGGGACACGGGAAACACCATATATTTT
d_gene: TRBD1
j_gene: TRBJ1-3
abundance: -
v_gene: TRBV24-1